A selection of T cell receptor beta chains follows, all from one sample in a study of cytomegalovirus exposure and HLA in healthy donors. The protocol was immunoSEQ multiplex PCR, while the TCRdb copy is restricted to in-frame clones and leaves out a portion. The sample is made up of around 150,000 clones, and the top ten hold about 1.2% of it. The sequenced material came from PBMCs. These receptors were collected from a woman aged 55-70 years in good health and CMV-seronegative. Each CDR3 is given with its conserved first and last residue.

>TRBJ2-5|TRBV5-4
CASSRSTARQETQYF
>TRBJ1-1|TRBV4-3
CASSPLGGWGTEAFF
>TRBJ1-2|TRBV9
CASSTDQQHNSPYTF
>TRBJ1-1|TRBV4-1
CASSQGGGRTEAFF
>TRBJ2-2|TRBV6-1
CASSDLDRAIPNTGELFF
>TRBJ2-1|TRBV29-1
CSVSGEGSEQFF
>TRBJ2-4|TRBV19
CASSTPDRGTLAKNIQYF
>TRBJ1-6|TRBV6-5
CASSYSKQALHF
>TRBJ1-1|TRBV11-3
CASSLDGGHTEAFF
>TRBJ2-5|TRBV2
CASSENRDEETQYF
>TRBJ2-7|TRBV10-3
CAISERQRYEQYF
>TRBJ1-2|TRBV18
CASSQTTGSDGYTF
>TRBJ1-2|TRBV7-9
CASSFPDRGLGYTF
>TRBJ2-1|TRBV7-2
CASSGQGAVYNEQFF
>TRBJ2-5|TRBV11-2
CASSFRYAGDQETQYF
>TRBJ1-2|TRBV20-1
CSASVWSGYTF
>TRBJ1-2|TRBV6-8
CASGSPEYGYTF
>TRBJ1-4|TRBV15
CATSRVGDNEKLFF
>TRBJ1-2|TRBV5-1
CASSLDSLDYGYTF
>TRBJ1-5|TRBV4-2
CASSPATGDQPQHF
>TRBJ2-1|TRBV5-1
CASSSLRSSYNEQFF
>TRBJ1-5|TRBV2
CAIVPKRGQPQHF
>TRBJ2-5|TRBV5-1
CASSLGQAYEETQYF
>TRBJ2-7|TRBV7-6
CASSAGTGSPYEQYF
>TRBJ1-2|TRBV7-9
CASSSDRQGSWGYGYTF
>TRBJ2-7|TRBV20-1
CSARAYEQYF
>TRBJ2-3|TRBV5-5
CASSFLSTGPTDTQYF
>TRBJ1-6|TRBV7-9
CASRSGASSYNSPLHF
>TRBJ2-3|TRBV7-3
CASTLGIAGGGDTQYF
>TRBJ2-3|TRBV5-8
CASSYQGGDTQYF
>TRBJ1-4|TRBV7-9
CASSAGTKEKLFF
>TRBJ1-5|TRBV5-1
CASSRGQGDQPQHF
>TRBJ2-7|TRBV27
CASSHRGIYEQYF
>TRBJ2-7|TRBV29-1
CSVWDRSFEQYF
>TRBJ2-5|TRBV5-1
CASSSLGTGEETQYF
>TRBJ1-1|TRBV11-3
CASSEGGGEAFF
>TRBJ1-1|TRBV6-5
CASSAGLLRNTEAFF
>TRBJ1-2|TRBV2
CASSVAGGDYGYTF
>TRBJ2-5|TRBV29-1
CSVGQGGKETQYF
>TRBJ1-2|TRBV7-2
CASSLGGRQGKGYTF
>TRBJ2-7|TRBV6-1
CASSERGNRPYEQYF
>TRBJ2-7|TRBV19
CASSIGGGSTYEQYF
>TRBJ1-1|TRBV4-3
CASSQYRDRDTEAFF
>TRBJ2-7|TRBV6-5
CASSRGTGPTYEQYF
>TRBJ1-1|TRBV5-1
CASSLGTGSGNTEAFF
>TRBJ1-3|TRBV9
CASSVDRVDNTIYF
>TRBJ1-5|TRBV6-5
CASSSGGRQPQHF